This T cell receptor (beta chain) originates from a study of blood T cells in healthy people across ages (dated by TCRdb to the mid-2010s). Concerning the study at large: Template switching captured roughly one uniquely barcoded TCR beta cDNA molecule per two T cells in model experiments. The donors were divided into four age groups: young (average approximately 17 years), middle-aged (approximately 41), aged (approximately 59) and long-lived (about 79). To avoid experimental bias, donors of different ages were randomly spread across the sequencing lanes. To track age-related changes in TCR beta repertoire diversity, the study relied on deep sequencing normalized with unique cDNA molecular identifiers. For two donors (one aged 18 to 30 and one aged 80 or older), the study analyzed two additional independent replicas of 1 million unique cDNA reads from the same blood draw. The investigation overall reported the following: Because the CMV infection status of the donors was unknown, age-related changes in expanded clonotypes may potentially have been confounded. Compared with the aged group, more naive CD4+ T cells, fewer expanded clones and increased TCR diversity were shown by the long-lived group, suggesting age selection. Estimates of total diversity based on one million sequenced T cells were regarded as lower bounds and as underestimates. Bulk unsorted PBMC profiling prevented conclusive comparison of naive and antigen-experienced compartments. Observed TCR beta diversity per million T cells fell roughly linearly with age, and a significant reduction was already apparent by age approximately 41. A strong correlation was found between observed TCR beta diversity and the percentage of naive T cells measured by flow cytometry.

Donors were 30 to 45 systemically healthy Caucasian individuals from Russia aged roughly 6 to 95 years. Each donor gave around 9.5 milliliters of peripheral blood, collected into EDTA-treated Vacutainer tubes. PBMCs were isolated by Ficoll-Paque density-gradient centrifugation, with at least 7 million obtained per sample. Total RNA was extracted from PBMCs with Trizol reagent, with at least 6 micrograms obtained per sample. Naive CD45RAhigh/CD27high T cell percentages were measured by flow cytometry on a PBMC aliquot from every donor. Turning to this clonotype: What antigen it recognizes has not been identified. There are no base qualities to consult, and no much larger clone falls within one base.

Library method: 5' RACE. The data were produced on an Illumina HiSeq 2500. A second roughly 6 to 11 cycle PCR used a sample-barcoded 5' primer and a J-beta primer mix. Each TCR beta cDNA molecule received a unique molecular identifier from a template-switch 5' adaptor carrying 12 random nucleotides. Each sample yielded at least 3 million CDR3-containing paired-end reads. The Mint cDNA synthesis kit, primed by a TRBC-specific oligonucleotide, was used to synthesize first-strand cDNA from all RNA. After uracil-DNA glycosylase treatment, a first 18-cycle PCR used universal primers M1SS and BC2_uni_R on all cDNA. From the authors' description of their analysis: For normalization, 1 million high-quality reads were randomly selected from each sample, with every read carrying a distinct molecular identifier. Reads with shared molecular identifiers were discarded instead of being binned into consensus sequences. MiTCR, run with a Q25 quality threshold and the strictest error-elimination algorithm, handled CDR3 identification, clonotype clustering and error correction. A nonparametric unseen species model with Euler transformation was used to estimate lower-bound total TCR beta diversity. The raw public data were reprocessed by TCRdb itself: fastp quality trimming at Q25, MiXCR clonotype calling, in-frame beta chains only. Each record represents a unique CDR3 protein, reported with the most common genes and DNA among its rows. The V and J calls and clone size come from TCRdb's table, not from the authors' own analysis. The sample yields roughly 1,800,000 distinct CDR3 sequences; 49% were counted once. The ten largest make up approximately 2.1% of the sample.

The clonotype comes from a woman aged 40-49 years in good health. Sequences were obtained from blood.

The bases are TGTGCCACCAGCAGAGACGGGACAGCCTACGAGCAGTACTTC. The encoded protein is CATSRDGTAYEQYF. The chain uses TRBV15 and TRBJ2-7; TRBD1 fits 7 bases in the junction. Including cysteine and phenylalanine, the CDR3 has 14 amino acids. The only DNA kept is the CDR3, 42 bases in frame from the first base. Trimming removed 0 bases from V and 2 bases from J; the gene matches leave 1 base unexplained. CDR1 and CDR2 (LNHNV, YYDKDF) derive from the germline V gene (reference sequence).